This entry lists 14 T cell receptor beta chains sequenced from one sample in a study of T cell responses to AZD1222 COVID-19 vaccine. Produced via immunoSEQ multiplex PCR; TCRdb's table is partial and in-frame only. This table holds some 150,000 clones, roughly 91% found once. This specimen consisted of peripheral blood, obtained on day 0 of AZD1222 vaccination. These TCRs come from an adult in good health.

The chain has TRBV11-2 and TRBJ1-2; TRBD1 might be the D (6 bases). Trimming pared 1 base from V and 4 bases from J, leaving 16 bases between. This CDR3 region has 16 residues. Germline V gene data show CDR1 as SGHAT and CDR2 as FQNNGV. The CDR3 DNA reads as TGTGCCAGCAGCTTAGGGACAGCCCGAGTTGGCTATGGCTACACCTTC. It is translated as CASSLGTARVGYGYTF.

The V gene is TRBV18, the J gene TRBJ1-4, with D possibly TRBD1 on 5 matching bases. Germline lookup yields CDR1 KGHSH and CDR2 LQKENI. Trimming cost V 0 bases and J 7 bases, with 12 bases left between them. The CDR3 sequence is 15 residues long. The CDR3 coding sequence is TGTGCCAGCTCACCACCACAGGCCCGCGGTGAAAAACTGTTTTTT. Residues: CASSPPQARGEKLFF.

The J gene is TRBJ1-5, the V gene TRBV18; 8 bases line up with TRBD1. V was pared by 5 bases and J by 7 bases, with 7 bases of the junction left unmatched. CDR3 length: 14 amino acids. Per germline, CDR1 KGHSH and CDR2 LQKENI. CDR3 nucleotides: TGTGCCAGCTCATCGGACAGGGCAGGGCAGCCCCAGCATTTT. Protein sequence: CASSSDRAGQPQHF.

This chain uses TRBV18 with TRBJ2-1; tentatively, D is TRBD1 or TRBD2 (6 bases each). Per germline, CDR1 KGHSH and CDR2 LQKENI. The V end was cut by 6 bases, the J end by 10 bases, with 13 bases between. The CDR3 sequence is 12 residues long. For the CDR3, the DNA is TGTGCCAGCTCGCTTCTAGGGGGGGAGCAGTTCTTC. This translates into CASSLLGGEQFF. Looking up the rest from reference TRBV18 and TRBJ2-1 gives the full variable domain: NAGVMQNPRHLVRRRGQEARLRCSPMKGHSHVYWYRQLPEEGLKFMVYLQKENIIDESGMPKERFSAEFPKEGPSILRIQQVVRGDSAAYFCASSLLGGEQFFGPGTRLTVL.

This chain connects TRBV7-9 to TRBJ2-7, with D possibly matching TRBD2 (5 bases). Per the germline V gene, CDR1 is SEHNR and CDR2 is FQNEAQ (reference sequence). This CDR3 comprises 14 residues. Trimming removed 4 bases at V and 0 bases at J, with 10 bases between. In DNA form, the CDR3 reads TGTGCCAGCAGCTCTGGACGGGACTCCTACGAGCAGTACTTC. It is translated as CASSSGRDSYEQYF.

The chain carries TRBV4-1 and TRBJ2-5; 9 bases match TRBD1. V lost 4 bases and J lost 5; bases outside the gene matches: 8. The CDR3 spans 15 residues. CDR1 and CDR2 from the germline V gene are MGHRA and YSYEKL. The CDR3 spells CASSRTGQGEETQYF. The CDR3 nucleotides read TGCGCCAGCAGCCGGACGGGACAGGGTGAGGAGACCCAGTACTTC.

This clone was recorded once. The chain recombines TRBV5-4 with TRBJ1-2; the match to TRBD1 covers 12 bases. The germline gives CDR1 SGHNT, CDR2 YYREEE (reference sequence). V was clipped by 4 bases and J by 8 bases; unmatched bases: 12. This CDR3 contains 16 residues. CDR3 protein: CASSAHGTGGTRGYTF. The CDR3 DNA reads as TGTGCCAGCAGCGCCCACGGGACAGGGGGCACGAGGGGCTACACCTTC.

V is TRBV2 and J is TRBJ1-1; 8 positions agree with TRBD1. Unmatched junction bases numbered 16, after V lost 6 bases and J lost 4 bases. From germline, CDR1 is SNHLY and CDR2 FYNNEI. The CDR3 runs 17 residues. The CDR3 DNA reads as TGTGCCAGCAGGCTACAGGGGGGTACCATTGTGGGCACTGAAGCTTTCTTT. Amino acids: CASRLQGGTIVGTEAFF. The whole variable domain, filled in from reference TRBV2 and TRBJ1-1, reads EPEVTQTPSHQVTQMGQEVILRCVPISNHLYFYWYRQILGQKVEFLVSFYNNEISEKSEIFDDQFSVERPDGSNFTLKIRSTKLEDSAMYFCASRLQGGTIVGTEAFFGQGTRLTVV.

This rearrangement joins TRBV19 to TRBJ2-2, with D possibly matching TRBD1 (5 bases). Germline assignment: CDR1 LNHDA and CDR2 SQIVND (reference sequence). The CDR3 loop spans 15 amino acids. V was trimmed by 1 base and J by 4 bases, leaving 10 bases between them. The CDR3: CASSIGWGGTGELFF. In DNA, the CDR3 is TGTGCCAGTAGTATAGGATGGGGCGGCACCGGGGAGCTGTTTTTT.

The chain joins TRBV4-2 to TRBJ2-2; D is unresolved. The ends were cut back, 6 bases at V and 7 bases at J, with 12 bases in the middle. The CDR3 is made up of 13 amino acids. Germline CDR1 reads LGHNA; CDR2 reads YNFKEQ. The CDR3 reads CASRGIVFGELFF. In DNA form, the CDR3 reads TGTGCCAGCAGGGGGATAGTGTTCGGGGAGCTGTTTTTT.

The CDR3, as DNA: TGTGCCAGCAGTACTCACCCCCCCCTCCGGGGGAGGTCTGGCTACACCTTC. Translating gives CASSTHPPLRGRSGYTF. The rearrangement uses TRBV7-9 and TRBJ1-2, with a weak D call TRBD1 (5 bases). Germline-derived CDR1 and CDR2 are SEHNR and FQNEAQ (reference sequence). Trimming cost V 6 bases and J 7 bases, with 27 bases left between them. This CDR3 contains 17 residues.

The genes are TRBV5-6 and TRBJ1-2; the D is unclear. Trimming cost V 4 bases and J 4 bases, with 8 bases left between them. This CDR3 is built from 12 residues. Germline assignment: CDR1 SGHDT and CDR2 YYEEEE. The CDR3 region has the DNA TGTGCCAGCAGCCCAGTAGGCTATGGCTACACCTTC. This translates into CASSPVGYGYTF.

Details on this clone: Other DNA sequences in this specimen translate into the identical CDR3. The chain uses TRBV7-8 and TRBJ2-1, with 15 nucleotides matching TRBD2. V was clipped by 4 bases and J by 0 bases; unmatched bases: 4. CDR1 and CDR2 from the germline V gene are SGHVS and FQNEAQ. The CDR3 has 18 amino acids. The CDR3 protein is CASSSGLAGGSSYNEQFF. CDR3 nucleotide sequence: TGTGCCAGCAGCTCGGGACTAGCGGGAGGAAGCTCCTACAATGAGCAGTTCTTC. The full variable domain, its missing parts supplied by reference TRBV7-8 and TRBJ2-1, is GAGVSQSPRYKVAKRGQDVALRCDPISGHVSLFWYQQALGQGPEFLTYFQNEAQLDKSGLPSDRFFAERPEGSVSTLKIQRTQQEDSAVYLCASSSGLAGGSSYNEQFFGPGTRLTVL.

The chain joins TRBV5-6 to TRBJ2-7; 10 bases map to TRBD2. The CDR3 contains 16 residues. Looked up from germline, CDR1 is SGHDT and CDR2 is YYEEEE. The ends lost 0 bases at V and 3 bases at J; junction bases unmatched: 6. CDR3 region: CASSLALAGDLYEQYF. CDR3 DNA sequence: TGTGCCAGCAGCTTGGCCCTAGCGGGAGACCTCTACGAGCAGTACTTC.